A single sample gave rise to the 27 T cell receptor beta chains below, sequenced in a study of OX40 agonist ivuxolimab in advanced cancers. Profiled with immunoSEQ multiplex PCR; TCRdb holds only in-frame clones, not every one. The sample consists of about 22,000 clones, approximately 88% of them appearing once. The material was CD4+ or CD8+ T cells sorted from blood, obtained in a trial of the OX40 agonist ivuxolimab. The source is an adult with an advanced solid tumor such as melanoma, head and neck, liver or kidney cancer.

V and J are TRBV7-9 and TRBJ1-4; tentatively, D is TRBD1 (5 bases). V was trimmed by 5 bases and J by 5 bases, leaving 15 bases between them. The germline gives CDR1 SEHNR, CDR2 FQNEAQ (reference sequence). This CDR3 region has 15 residues. CDR3 nucleotides: TGTGCCAGCAGCCAACCCGGGACGGAGAATGAAAAACTGTTTTTT. Encoded protein: CASSQPGTENEKLFF. The full variable domain, completed using reference TRBV7-9 and TRBJ1-4, is DTGVSQNPRHKITKRGQNVTFRCDPISEHNRLYWYRQTLGQGPEFLTYFQNEAQLEKSRLLSDRFSAERPKGSFSTLEIQRTEQGDSAMYLCASSQPGTENEKLFFGSGTQLSVL.

This clone was counted a few times. The chain recombines TRBV9 with TRBJ2-7; tentative D call: TRBD1 (5 bases). The CDR3 loop spans 16 amino acids. V shed 3 bases and J shed 0 bases, with 16 bases lying between them. Per the germline V gene, CDR1 is SGDLS and CDR2 is YYNGEE. CDR3 in DNA: TGTGCCAGCAGCGCCAACATGGACACCAGCTCCTACGAGCAGTACTTC. Protein sequence: CASSANMDTSSYEQYF. The full variable domain, in which reference TRBV9 and TRBJ2-7 provide the parts outside the CDR3, is DSGVTQTPKHLITATGQRVTLRCSPRSGDLSVYWYQQSLDQGLQFLIQYYNGEERAKGNILERFSAQQFPDLHSELNLSSLELGDSALYFCASSANMDTSSYEQYFGPGTRLTVT.

V usage is TRBV6-6 and J usage is TRBJ2-1; D is perhaps TRBD1 (5 bases). The CDR3 consists of 12 residues. Looked up from germline, CDR1 is MNHNY and CDR2 is SVGAGI (reference sequence). V dropped 6 bases and J dropped 15 bases, with 18 bases sitting between them. CDR3 in DNA: TGTGCCAGCAGCCTGGGGCCCTTTCGTGGGTTCTTC. Its protein is CASSLGPFRGFF.

V usage is TRBV19 and J usage is TRBJ2-5; D uncertain. Trimming removed 5 bases at V and 4 bases at J, with 14 bases between. Germline lookup yields CDR1 LNHDA and CDR2 SQIVND (reference sequence). The CDR3 has 14 amino acids. This CDR3 reads CASSEPGTSETQYF. CDR3 sequence (DNA): TGTGCCAGTAGTGAACCGGGCACGTCAGAGACCCAGTACTTC.

This rearrangement joins TRBV5-4 to TRBJ2-2, with D possibly called TRBD1 or TRBD2 (5 bases each). Trimming took 5 bases from V and 5 from J, leaving 16 bases between them. The germline V gene has CDR1 SGHNT and CDR2 YYREEE (reference sequence). The CDR3 length is 15 residues. CDR3 amino acids: CASSPTRGATGELFF. The CDR3 bases are TGTGCCAGCAGTCCAACCCGGGGCGCGACCGGGGAGCTGTTTTTT.

This clone was picked up one time. The chain joins TRBV4-3 to TRBJ2-1; the match to TRBD2 covers 11 bases. Germline values: CDR1 LGHNA, CDR2 YSLEER. This CDR3 comprises 14 residues. Trimming at V came to 0 bases and at J to 13 bases, leaving 5 bases not matched to a gene. The CDR3 loop reads CASSQDWLAGGQFF. Here the CDR3 DNA reads TGCGCCAGCAGCCAAGATTGGCTAGCGGGGGGTCAGTTCTTC.

The V and J genes are TRBV6-5 and TRBJ2-3; D is uncertain. The CDR3 is 14 amino acids. Germline V CDR1 and CDR2: MNHEY, SVGAGI. Trimming took 3 bases from V and 2 from J, leaving 9 bases between them. The DNA of the CDR3 is TGTGCCAGCAGTTATCCGGGCTTCACAGATACGCAGTATTTT. This sequence encodes CASSYPGFTDTQYF.

The rearrangement links TRBV27 to TRBJ1-5; tentative D call: TRBD1 (5 bases). CDR3 length equals 15 residues. Germline-derived CDR1 and CDR2 are MNHEY and SMNVEV (reference sequence). With 6 bases removed from V and 1 base from J, the gap between germline ends came to 13 bases. CDR3 sequence (DNA): TGTGCCAGCAGGGAAGGGGCAAACAGCAATCAGCCCCAGCATTTT. It is translated as CASREGANSNQPQHF.

This chain connects TRBV15 to TRBJ1-5; maybe TRBD1 (5 bases). The germline gives CDR1 LNHNV, CDR2 YYDKDF (reference sequence). The CDR3 covers 13 residues. V lost 0 bases, J lost 7 bases, and 7 bases lay in between. CDR3 DNA: TGTGCCACCAGCAGAGATCGGGGGCAGCCCCAGCATTTT. It translates to CATSRDRGQPQHF.

This chain joins TRBV6-1 and TRBJ1-1, with a tentative D call TRBD1 (5 bases). Germline V gene lookup returns CDR1 MNHNS and CDR2 SASEGT. V dropped 6 bases and J dropped 3 bases, with 14 bases sitting between them. This CDR3 is built from 14 residues. In DNA, the CDR3 is TGTGCCAGCAGCCCAGAGCGGGGCTACACTGAAGCTTTCTTT. Residues: CASSPERGYTEAFF.

This chain links TRBV7-9 with TRBJ2-7; D might be TRBD1 (8 bases). The CDR3 length is 15 residues. The germline V gene encodes CDR1 SEHNR and CDR2 FQNEAQ (reference sequence). Trimming pared 4 bases from V and 4 bases from J, leaving 17 bases between. The CDR3 protein is CASSSGGDRSYEQYF. CDR3 DNA: TGTGCCAGCAGCTCTGGGGGGGACAGGTCGTACGAGCAGTACTTC.

This chain links TRBV7-9 with TRBJ2-1; possibly TRBD1 for D (6 bases). With 5 bases removed from V and 7 bases from J, the gap between germline ends came to 18 bases. The length of the CDR3 is 15 residues. Germline V gives CDR1 SEHNR, CDR2 FQNEAQ (reference sequence). CDR3 DNA: TGTGCCAGCAGCCTCATTGGGGGCCTAGAGAATGAGCAGTTCTTC. This gives the protein CASSLIGGLENEQFF.

The V and J genes are TRBV5-6 and TRBJ1-1; D perhaps matches TRBD1 (6 bases). CDR3 length equals 12 residues. Trimming removed 4 bases from V and 11 bases from J, with 15 bases in between. The germline gives CDR1 SGHDT, CDR2 YYEEEE. CDR3 coding DNA: TGTGCCAGCAGCCCACCAGGGGAGGGGGCTTTCTTT. Its protein is CASSPPGEGAFF.

This chain links TRBV9 with TRBJ1-2; 7 nucleotides align to TRBD1. The CDR3 is 13 amino acids. Looked up from germline, CDR1 is SGDLS and CDR2 is YYNGEE. V was pared by 0 bases and J by 10 bases, with 6 bases of the junction left unmatched. CDR3 coding DNA: TGTGCCAGCAGCGTAGGCAAAGGGGGCGCCTACACCTTC. Translating it yields CASSVGKGGAYTF. The complete variable domain, with remaining parts taken from reference TRBV9 and TRBJ1-2, reads DSGVTQTPKHLITATGQRVTLRCSPRSGDLSVYWYQQSLDQGLQFLIQYYNGEERAKGNILERFSAQQFPDLHSELNLSSLELGDSALYFCASSVGKGGAYTFGSGTRLTVV.

This chain uses TRBV6-6 with TRBJ1-2; 11 bases map to TRBD1. Per germline, CDR1 MNHNY and CDR2 SVGAGI (reference sequence). With V trimmed by 5 bases and J by 7 bases, 3 bases remained unmatched. This CDR3 comprises 13 residues. The CDR3 is CASSPGQGVGYTF. In nucleotides, the CDR3 is TGTGCCAGCAGTCCGGGACAGGGGGTTGGCTACACCTTC.

The chain links TRBV25-1 to TRBJ2-2, with 12 bases matching TRBD2. The V and J ends lost 1 base and 4 bases, in that order; junction bases with no gene match: 4. This CDR3 comprises 17 residues. Per the germline V gene, CDR1 is MGHDK and CDR2 is SYGVNS. CDR3 protein: CASSESLAGGGTGELFF. The CDR3 nucleotides are TGTGCCAGCAGTGAATCCCTAGCGGGGGGGGGCACCGGGGAGCTGTTTTTT.

The J gene is TRBJ2-1, the V gene TRBV9; D is perhaps TRBD2 (6 bases). The V end was cut by 4 bases, the J end by 8 bases, with 19 bases between. Germline assignment: CDR1 SGDLS and CDR2 YYNGEE. CDR3 length equals 15 residues. CDR3 loop: CASSSGGDPLHEQFF. The CDR3 bases are TGTGCCAGCAGCTCAGGAGGGGATCCTCTTCATGAGCAGTTCTTC. Full variable domain (outside the CDR3, taken from reference TRBV9 and TRBJ2-1): DSGVTQTPKHLITATGQRVTLRCSPRSGDLSVYWYQQSLDQGLQFLIQYYNGEERAKGNILERFSAQQFPDLHSELNLSSLELGDSALYFCASSSGGDPLHEQFFGPGTRLTVL.

As for this clone: Within the sample, other DNA sequences also encode this same CDR3. V is TRBV9 and J is TRBJ2-3, with 13 bases identical to TRBD2. CDR1 and CDR2 (germline): SGDLS, YYNGEE. CDR3 size: 15 residues. V lost 2 bases, J lost 3 bases, and 0 bases stayed unmatched. The DNA for the CDR3 is TGTGCCAGCAGCGTGGGACTAGCGGGAACAGATACGCAGTATTTT. Translation: CASSVGLAGTDTQYF.

This chain connects TRBV13 to TRBJ2-7; TRBD2 matches 10 bases. The CDR3 runs 18 residues. Germline V gene data show CDR1 as PRHDT and CDR2 as FYEKMQ (reference sequence). J lost 0 bases, V lost 4 bases, and 12 bases had no gene match. In nucleotides, the CDR3 is TGTGCCAGCAGCTGGGGCTTACCGATAGCGGGGGGCTCCTACGAGCAGTACTTC. Translation gives CASSWGLPIAGGSYEQYF.

The V gene is TRBV4-3, the J gene TRBJ2-3, with D maybe TRBD1 (6 bases). The CDR3 totals 16 residues. Trimming took 3 bases from V and 0 from J, leaving 13 bases between them. Germline assignment: CDR1 LGHNA and CDR2 YSLEER. The CDR3 DNA reads as TGCGCCAGCAGCCAGCTCACGGGACAAAGCACAGATACGCAGTATTTT. Protein: CASSQLTGQSTDTQYF.

This clone has a single count. This chain joins TRBV5-5 and TRBJ2-7; 7 nucleotides agree with TRBD1. There are 15 residues in the CDR3. Germline loops: CDR1 SGHKS, CDR2 YYEKEE (reference sequence). Trimming took 4 bases from V and 3 from J; bases not matched to a gene: 10. CDR3: CASSVTGHFFYEQYF. CDR3 bases: TGTGCCAGCAGCGTGACAGGGCACTTCTTCTACGAGCAGTACTTC.

The chain combines TRBV5-6 with TRBJ2-7; D is possibly TRBD1 (5 bases). The CDR3 runs 13 residues. V dropped 4 bases and J dropped 1 base, with 9 bases sitting between them. CDR1 and CDR2 (germline): SGHDT, YYEEEE. The CDR3 protein is CASSADMSYEQYF. CDR3 bases: TGTGCCAGCAGCGCGGACATGTCCTACGAGCAGTACTTC.

Regarding this clone: The junction departs from germline at one end; a sequencing error may be responsible. The chain uses TRBV19 and TRBJ1-2; D not certain. Per the germline V gene, CDR1 is LNHDA and CDR2 is SQIVND (reference sequence). The CDR3 contains 12 residues. CDR3 in DNA: TGTGCCAGTAGTATCTCTCCCCCGTGGATTCACTTC. As protein: CASSISPPWIHF.

The V gene is TRBV7-8, the J gene TRBJ2-7; D remains ambiguous. Between the trimmed V and J ends, which lost 3 bases and 3 bases, there was a span of 9 bases. Per the germline V gene, CDR1 is SGHVS and CDR2 is FQNEAQ. The CDR3 is 13 residues long. CDR3 in DNA: TGTGCCAGCAGCTTGCGGCCGGACTACGAGCAGTACTTC. Residues: CASSLRPDYEQYF.

This clone was seen a few times. The chain uses TRBV30 and TRBJ1-1; D unclear. The germline CDR1 and CDR2 sequences are GTSNPN and SVGIG (reference sequence). The CDR3 has 11 residues. Trimming took off 8 bases at V and 4 bases at J, with 11 bases between the two ends. CDR3 protein: CAREQSTEAFF. Written as DNA, the CDR3 is TGTGCCCGGGAACAGTCCACTGAAGCTTTCTTT.

V usage is TRBV27 and J usage is TRBJ1-2, with 10 bases aligning to TRBD1. The CDR3 has 14 residues. Per germline, CDR1 MNHEY and CDR2 SMNVEV (reference sequence). J gave up 2 bases and V 5 bases, and 2 bases lay outside the gene matches. This chain's CDR3 is CASSPGQGNYGYTF. For the CDR3, the DNA is TGTGCCAGCAGTCCGGGACAGGGGAACTATGGCTACACCTTC.

CDR3 amino acids: CASSQDIGVAALRNEQFF. CDR3 in DNA: TGCGCCAGCAGCCAAGATATAGGAGTAGCGGCCCTTCGGAATGAGCAGTTCTTC. The chain is built from TRBV4-1 and TRBJ2-1, with D possibly matching TRBD2 (6 bases). V lost 0 bases to trimming and J lost 7 bases, with 22 bases between them. The CDR3 is 18 amino acids. CDR1 is MGHRA, CDR2 YSYEKL, per germline.